This TCR beta chain is from a study of human T cells and chemical hapten exposure. This clonotype has just a few counts. Deletions cut 3 bases from V and 1 base from J, with 6 bases between. This CDR3 is 13 amino acids long. The germline CDR1 and CDR2 sequences are MNHEY and SVGAGI. TCRdb reanalysed the RACE reads using MiXCR and keeps one entry per CDR3 protein. The sample lists about 190,000 distinct CDR3 sequences, under 25% seen once, with 2.5% in the top ten. Time point indicated: patch test 3, about 24 weeks after DPC sensitization. Treatment in this sample: therapeutic diphenylcyclopropenone sensitization with weekly scalp DPC.

This sequence joins TRBV6-5 and TRBJ1-1; no definite D call. The origin of this receptor is a woman in her 40s with alopecia areata. Some clones in this sample may be carry-over from other donors' samples. This specimen consisted of whole blood, obtained in connection with sensitization to the hapten diphenylcyclopropenone (DPC). In nucleotides, the CDR3 is TGTGCCAGCAGTTATGGGAAGAACACTGAAGCTTTCTTT. Translating gives CASSYGKNTEAFF.